This T cell receptor beta chain originates from a study of CD8+ T cells in alopecia areata. Extracted from the samples, RNA was reverse transcribed into cDNA to serve as the sequencing template. Method: immunoSEQ multiplex PCR; TCRdb's copy keeps in-frame clones and lacks some. Among around 150,000 clones, about three fifths were seen once, and the ten largest hold 36%. Trimming removed 5 bases from V and 0 bases from J; junction bases left unmatched: 3. Germline assignment: CDR1 SQVTM and CDR2 ANQGSEA. The CDR3 is 13 residues long. Study-wide results and caveats: Patients displayed less clarity in TCR sharing than mice, a finding possibly related to HLA. An increase in clonality over normal scalp was evident in lesional scalp, especially alopecia totalis/universalis.

Of note for this clone: The antigen is not known.

This chain connects TRBV29-1 to TRBJ2-7; 8 bases match TRBD2. This sequence was found in a human donor in good health. Sequencing was carried out using CD8+ T cells sorted from blood. CDR3 sequence: CSVPGLDSYEQYF. CDR3 in DNA: TGCAGCGTTCCGGGACTAGACTCCTACGAGCAGTACTTC.